This T cell receptor (beta chain) was identified during a study of cytomegalovirus exposure and HLA in healthy donors. In the study overall: Both the 120 validation repertoires and the approximately 700 first-cohort repertoires used the same platform, as reported by a later analysis. Study-level findings and limits: In vitro confirmation showed three CMV-associated chains to be CMV antigen specific.

Sequenced by immunoSEQ multiplex PCR; TCRdb stores in-frame clones only, minus some. The repertoire holds 200,000 to 300,000 clones, with about 90% as singletons. Among the roughly 120 subjects of the validation cohort, separate from the 666-subject first cohort, were the donors. As concerns this clone: Its antigen is unidentified.

V gave up 6 bases and J gave up 5 bases, with 20 bases separating them. The germline CDR1 and CDR2 sequences are SGHRS and YFSETQ. The CDR3 is made up of 15 amino acids. The rearrangement uses TRBV5-1 and TRBJ1-2; D possibly corresponds to TRBD1 (5 bases). The material sequenced was PBMCs. This receptor was taken from a man between 18 and 29 years old in good health and CMV-seropositive. The DNA for the CDR3 is TGCGCCAGCACCGGGACTTCTGGAGGAGTGTATGGCTACACCTTC. Its translation: CASTGTSGGVYGYTF.